This TCR beta chain was obtained from a study of OX40 agonist ivuxolimab in advanced cancers. Sequencing used immunoSEQ multiplex PCR; TCRdb keeps in-frame clones, though not all of them. The profile shows more than 25,000 clones, more than 75% of them singletons. This CDR3 region has 13 residues. CDR1 is MNHEY, CDR2 SMNVEV, per germline (reference sequence). As to this clone: One junction end does not reproduce the germline sequence, and a read error may be involved.

The chain has TRBV27 and TRBJ2-7, with TRBD2 identical over 8 bases. Here the sequenced sample was CD4+ or CD8+ T cells sorted from blood, taken in a trial of the OX40 agonist ivuxolimab. This receptor was obtained from an adult with an advanced solid tumor such as melanoma, head and neck, liver or kidney cancer. In DNA form, the CDR3 reads TGTGCCAGCAGACCCACCCCGGGGGGGAGGCTGGACTTC. It yields the protein CASRPTPGGRLDF.